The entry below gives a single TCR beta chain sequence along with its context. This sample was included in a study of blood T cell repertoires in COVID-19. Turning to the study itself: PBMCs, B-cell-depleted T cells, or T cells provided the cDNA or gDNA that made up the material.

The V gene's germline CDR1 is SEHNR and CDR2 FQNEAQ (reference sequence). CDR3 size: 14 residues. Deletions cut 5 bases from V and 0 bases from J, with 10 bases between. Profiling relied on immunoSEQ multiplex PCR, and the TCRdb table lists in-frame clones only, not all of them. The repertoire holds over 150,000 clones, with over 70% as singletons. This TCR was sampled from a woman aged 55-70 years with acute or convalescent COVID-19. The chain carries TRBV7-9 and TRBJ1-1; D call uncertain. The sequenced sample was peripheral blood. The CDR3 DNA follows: TGTGCCAGCAGCCCGAGATCTATGAACACTGAAGCTTTCTTT. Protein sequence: CASSPRSMNTEAFF.